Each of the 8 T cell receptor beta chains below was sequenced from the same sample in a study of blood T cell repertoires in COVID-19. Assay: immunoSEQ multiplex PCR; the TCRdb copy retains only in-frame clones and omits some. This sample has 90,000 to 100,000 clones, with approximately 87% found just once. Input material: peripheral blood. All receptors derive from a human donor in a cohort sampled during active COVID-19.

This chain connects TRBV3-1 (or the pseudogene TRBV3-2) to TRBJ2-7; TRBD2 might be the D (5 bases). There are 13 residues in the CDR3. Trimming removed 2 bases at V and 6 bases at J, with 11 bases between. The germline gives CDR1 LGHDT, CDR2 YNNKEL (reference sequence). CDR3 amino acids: CASSQPPTSEQYF. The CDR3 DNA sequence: TGTGCCAGCAGCCAACCTCCCACTAGCGAGCAGTACTTC.

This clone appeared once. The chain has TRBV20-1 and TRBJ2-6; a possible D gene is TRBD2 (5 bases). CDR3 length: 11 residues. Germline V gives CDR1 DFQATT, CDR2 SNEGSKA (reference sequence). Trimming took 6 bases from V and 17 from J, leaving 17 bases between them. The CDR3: CSAINGGSMTF. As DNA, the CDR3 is TGCAGTGCCATAAACGGCGGGTCCATGACTTTC.

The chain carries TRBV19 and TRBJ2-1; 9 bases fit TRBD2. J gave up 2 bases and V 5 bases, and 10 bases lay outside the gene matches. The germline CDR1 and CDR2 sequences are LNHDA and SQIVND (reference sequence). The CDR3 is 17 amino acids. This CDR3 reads CASSPPLAGNTYNEQFF. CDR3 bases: TGTGCCAGTAGTCCTCCCCTAGCGGGAAACACCTACAATGAGCAGTTCTTC. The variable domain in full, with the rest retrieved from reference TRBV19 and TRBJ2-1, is DGGITQSPKYLFRKEGQNVTLSCEQNLNHDAMYWYRQDPGQGLRLIYYSQIVNDFQKGDIAEGYSVSREKKESFPLTVTSAQKNPTAFYLCASSPPLAGNTYNEQFFGPGTRLTVL.

CDR3 residues: CASSQVGGDYYEQYF. Written as DNA, the CDR3 is TGCGCCAGCAGCCAAGTCGGGGGAGATTACTACGAGCAGTACTTC. The chain carries TRBV4-1 and TRBJ2-7; possibly TRBD2 for D (6 bases). This CDR3 spans 15 amino acids. Germline CDR1 is MGHRA and CDR2 is YSYEKL. Trimming shortened V by 1 base and J by 3 bases, and 13 bases separated the two germline ends.

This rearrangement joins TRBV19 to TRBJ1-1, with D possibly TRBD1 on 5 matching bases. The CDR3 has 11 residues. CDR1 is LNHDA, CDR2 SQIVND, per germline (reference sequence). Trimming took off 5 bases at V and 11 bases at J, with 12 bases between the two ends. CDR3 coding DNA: TGTGCCAGTAGTGTCGACAGATCGGCTTTCTTT. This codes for CASSVDRSAFF.

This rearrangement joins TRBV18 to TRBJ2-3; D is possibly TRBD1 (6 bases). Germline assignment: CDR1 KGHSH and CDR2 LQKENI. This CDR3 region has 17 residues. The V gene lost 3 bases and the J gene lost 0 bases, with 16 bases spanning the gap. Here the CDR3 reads CASSPLGLGASTDTQYF. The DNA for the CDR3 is TGTGCCAGCTCACCGCTGGGGTTGGGGGCGAGCACAGATACGCAGTATTTT. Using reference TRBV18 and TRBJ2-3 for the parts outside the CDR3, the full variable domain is NAGVMQNPRHLVRRRGQEARLRCSPMKGHSHVYWYRQLPEEGLKFMVYLQKENIIDESGMPKERFSAEFPKEGPSILRIQQVVRGDSAAYFCASSPLGLGASTDTQYFGPGTRLTVL.

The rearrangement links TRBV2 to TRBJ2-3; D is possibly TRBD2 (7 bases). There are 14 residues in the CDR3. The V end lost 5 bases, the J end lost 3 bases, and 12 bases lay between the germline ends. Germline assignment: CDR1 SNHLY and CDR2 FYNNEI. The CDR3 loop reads CASSPQGGTDTQYF. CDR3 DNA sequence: TGTGCCAGCAGTCCACAGGGAGGGACAGATACGCAGTATTTT.

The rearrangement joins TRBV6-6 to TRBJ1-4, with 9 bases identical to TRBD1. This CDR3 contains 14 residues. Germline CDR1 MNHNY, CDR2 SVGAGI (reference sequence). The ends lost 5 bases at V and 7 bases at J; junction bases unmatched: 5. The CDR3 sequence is CASSQQGAFEKLFF. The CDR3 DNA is TGTGCCAGCAGTCAACAGGGGGCATTTGAAAAACTGTTTTTT.